Described below is a single TCR beta chain sequence and its context. This clone's antigen is unknown. No much larger clonotype is one base removed from it; base qualities were not supplied. Germline trimming: 4 bases from V, 9 bases from J; junction bases outside gene matches: 9. CDR1 and CDR2 were assigned from the germline V gene (reference sequence) as LGHDT and YNNKEL. The CDR3 sequence holds 14 residues, the cysteine and phenylalanine included. Just CDR3 DNA is preserved here, 42 bases in frame from base 1. These data are taken from a study of blood T cells in healthy people across ages (dated by TCRdb to 2013 to 2016). About the study as a whole: In model experiments, roughly one uniquely barcoded TCR beta cDNA molecule per two T cells was captured by template switching. Age-related changes in TCR beta repertoire diversity were measured in the study by deep sequencing normalized with unique cDNA molecular identifiers. Four age groups were formed from the donors: young (average approximately 17 years), middle-aged (more than 35), aged (about 62) and long-lived (roughly 88). To avoid experimental bias, donors of different ages were spread randomly across the sequencing lanes. The study analyzed two additional independent replicas of 1 million unique cDNA reads from the same blood draw for two donors, one aged 18 to 30 and one aged 80 or older.

The library was produced with 5' RACE. This sample was sequenced with an Illumina HiSeq 2500. A second roughly 6 to 12 cycle PCR used a sample-barcoded 5' primer and a J-beta primer mix. A template-switch 5' adaptor carrying 12 random nucleotides introduced a unique molecular identifier onto each TCR beta cDNA molecule. Each sample yielded at least 3 million CDR3-containing paired-end reads. First-strand cDNA was synthesized from all RNA with the Mint cDNA synthesis kit, primed by a TRBC-specific oligonucleotide. After uracil-DNA glycosylase treatment, a first 18-cycle PCR used universal primers M1SS and BC2_uni_R on all cDNA. Per the original workflow: Each sample was normalized by randomly selecting 1 million high-quality reads, each carrying a distinct molecular identifier. Reads sharing molecular identifiers were discarded rather than binned into consensus sequences. CDR3 identification, clonotype clustering and error correction used MiTCR with a Q25 quality threshold and the strictest error-elimination algorithm. A nonparametric unseen species model with Euler transformation was used to estimate lower-bound total TCR beta diversity. TCRdb's own reprocessing of the public reads used fastp at Q25 and MiXCR and kept productive beta chains. CDR3 protein duplicates are merged, each entry listing the most common genes and DNA. The V and J calls reflect TCRdb's pipeline rather than the authors' work. Recorded for this sample are 2 million or so distinct CDR3 sequences; around 50% of them occurred a single time. 2% to 2.5% of the sample comes from the top ten.

Points the paper makes about the study in general: There was a strong correlation between observed TCR beta diversity and the percentage of naive T cells measured by flow cytometry. Estimates of total diversity based on one million sequenced T cells were regarded as lower bounds and as underestimates. Since profiling was done on bulk unsorted PBMCs, naive and antigen-experienced compartments could not be conclusively compared. As age increased, observed TCR beta diversity per million T cells dropped in a roughly linear way, and a significant reduction was already evident by age 40. Compared with the aged group, the long-lived group had more naive CD4+ T cells, fewer expanded clones and increased TCR diversity, suggesting age selection. Because donor CMV infection status was unknown, age-related changes in expanded clonotypes were potentially confounded.

The donors were around 39 Caucasian individuals from Russia, aged roughly 6 to 90 years, who were systemically healthy. Around 10 milliliters of peripheral blood were drawn from each donor into EDTA-treated Vacutainer tubes. Ficoll-Paque density-gradient centrifugation was used to isolate PBMCs, with at least 7 million per sample. Trizol reagent was used to extract total RNA from PBMCs, with at least 5 micrograms per sample. For every donor, flow cytometry on a PBMC aliquot measured the percentage of naive CD45RAhigh/CD27high T cells. The sequencing input was blood. The receptor's source is a woman aged 40 to 50 in good health. Recombination connected TRBV3-1 to TRBJ2-1; TRBD1 aligns with 7 central bases. The bases read TGTGCCAGCAGCCGGGCGACAGGGAGCGGTGAGCAGTTCTTC. The translation is CASSRATGSGEQFF.